The 7 T cell receptor beta chains reported below all come from one sample, sequenced in a study of shared clonotypes between healthy human individuals. Clones were read by immunoSEQ multiplex PCR, and TCRdb kept only the in-frame ones, dropping some. The sample yields 2 million to 2.5 million clones, almost 96% seen once. The sequenced material came from naive CD4+ T cells sorted from blood. Subset indicated: CD45RA+ positively selected. The receptors come from a man aged 18 to 29 in good health.

V is TRBV30 and J is TRBJ1-1; weak D call: TRBD1 (5 bases). In germline, CDR1 is GTSNPN, CDR2 SVGIG (reference sequence). Trimming removed 2 bases at V and 2 bases at J, with 15 bases between. The CDR3 extends over 15 amino acids. As DNA, the CDR3 is TGTGCCTGGAGTTTCCCCGGGACCTTAAACACTGAAGCTTTCTTT. Translating gives CAWSFPGTLNTEAFF.

This chain joins TRBV6-5 and TRBJ2-7; D gene uncertain. Trimming pared 6 bases from V and 0 bases from J, leaving 12 bases between. Germline loops: CDR1 MNHEY, CDR2 SVGAGI. The CDR3 has 14 residues. The CDR3 DNA sequence: TGTGCCAGCAGCCTCGAAAGGAGCTCCTACGAGCAGTACTTC. This translates into CASSLERSSYEQYF.

This sequence joins TRBV18 and TRBJ2-3, with 8 positions matching TRBD2. V shed 3 bases, J shed 6 bases, and the junction held 5 bases outside the gene matches. The CDR3 spans 14 residues. CDR1 is KGHSH and CDR2 is LQKENI in the germline V gene. CDR3 nucleotide sequence: TGTGCCAGCTCACCCCCCGGGAGGGGCGATACGCAGTATTTT. Amino acids: CASSPPGRGDTQYF.

This clone was detected only once. Other DNA sequences in the same sample also yield this CDR3. The chain uses TRBV9 and TRBJ2-5; no clear D. Deletions cut 0 bases from V and 1 base from J, with 7 bases between. The CDR3 extends over 14 amino acids. Germline V CDR1 and CDR2: SGDLS, YYNGEE. CDR3 DNA sequence: TGTGCCAGCAGCGTAGGGTCCCTCCAAGAGACCCAGTACTTC. Its translation is CASSVGSLQETQYF.

V and J are TRBV7-2 and TRBJ2-2; 7 bases fit TRBD2. With V trimmed by 3 bases and J by 4 bases, 5 bases remained unmatched. There are 15 residues in the CDR3. The V gene's germline CDR1 is SGHTA and CDR2 FQGNSA. CDR3 residues: CASSFQRGLTGELFF. The CDR3 DNA reads as TGTGCCAGCAGCTTCCAGCGGGGACTCACCGGGGAGCTGTTTTTT.

The chain is built from TRBV5-6 and TRBJ1-3; the D is unclear. The CDR3 totals 15 residues. CDR1 SGHDT and CDR2 YYEEEE come from the germline V gene. Trimming cost V 0 bases and J 0 bases, with 7 bases left between them. CDR3 DNA sequence: TGTGCCAGCAGCTTGGGTGGGTTCTCTGGAAACACCATATATTTT. This codes for CASSLGGFSGNTIYF.

The rearrangement joins TRBV5-8 to TRBJ1-5; the match to TRBD1 covers 8 bases. Germline V CDR1 and CDR2: SGHTS, YDEGEE. V shed 4 bases and J 1 base; nucleotides not matched to a gene: 7. The CDR3 runs 16 residues. CDR3 nucleotides: TGTGCCAGCAGCGCCGAAACAGGGGGAAGCAATCAGCCCCAGCATTTT. Translation: CASSAETGGSNQPQHF. The full variable domain, in which reference TRBV5-8 and TRBJ1-5 provide the parts outside the CDR3, is EAGVTQSPTHLIKTRGQQATLRCSPISGHTSVYWYQQALGLGLQFLLWYDEGEERNRGNFPPRFSGRQFPNYSSELNVNALELEDSALYLCASSAETGGSNQPQHFGDGTRLSIL.